Listed here are 4 T cell receptor beta chains from one sample, sequenced in a study of blood T cell repertoires in COVID-19. Repertoires were generated with immunoSEQ multiplex PCR, while TCRdb's copy carries only in-frame clones and drops some. In the table there are a few hundred thousand clones, around 87% of which are singletons. The sequencing sample was made of peripheral blood. These receptors originate from a woman between 65 and 79 years old with active or convalescent COVID-19.

The rearrangement joins TRBV5-4 to TRBJ2-5, with 8 nucleotides matching TRBD2. CDR3 size: 14 residues. The V gene end was trimmed by 10 bases and the J gene end by 6 bases; junction bases not matched to a gene: 14. CDR1 SGHNT and CDR2 YYREEE come from the germline V gene (reference sequence). CDR3 bases: TGTGCCTTTCCCCGGGGGGGCCACGGAAAGACCCAGTACTTC. The encoded protein is CAFPRGGHGKTQYF.

This clone was seen only a few times. The rearrangement links TRBV14 to TRBJ1-2, with 8 bases lining up with TRBD1. In germline, CDR1 is SGHDN, CDR2 FVKESK. With 5 bases clipped from V and 6 bases from J, the junction kept 8 bases outside the gene matches. CDR3 length: 14 residues. The CDR3: CASSSRTGSNGYTF. CDR3 DNA: TGTGCCAGCAGCTCTCGGACAGGGTCTAATGGCTACACCTTC.

The gene calls are TRBV5-4 and TRBJ1-1; 7 nucleotides line up with TRBD1. This CDR3 has 15 residues. The V gene end was trimmed by 2 bases and the J gene end by 3 bases; junction bases not matched to a gene: 7. Germline assignment: CDR1 SGHNT and CDR2 YYREEE (reference sequence). CDR3 loop: CASSFPTGTDTEAFF. The CDR3 region has the DNA TGTGCCAGCAGCTTTCCGACAGGGACAGACACTGAAGCTTTCTTT.

The chain joins TRBV19 to TRBJ1-1, with 9 bases aligning to TRBD1. V lost 7 bases, J lost 1 base, and 1 base stayed unmatched. CDR1 is LNHDA, CDR2 SQIVND, per germline (reference sequence). The CDR3 sequence is 13 residues long. CDR3 nucleotide sequence: TGTGCCAGTAAGACAGGGGGGAACACTGAAGCTTTCTTT. It translates to CASKTGGNTEAFF.